The sequence of this TCR beta chain was determined in a study of cytomegalovirus exposure and HLA in healthy donors. Study-wide background: Roughly four fifths of 350 to 400 genotyped donors fell in the Caucasian-associated ancestry cluster.

This CDR3 comprises 19 residues. Per germline, CDR1 SGHVS and CDR2 FQNEAQ. The junction had 13 bases not matched to a gene; V was cut back by 2 bases and J by 2 bases. The PCR contained 60 Vbeta and 13 Jbeta primers. The data were produced by immunoSEQ multiplex PCR, yet TCRdb's version contains in-frame clones alone and is incomplete. The sample shows about 120,000 clones, roughly 63% of them seen only once. Points from the study as a whole: For most TCR beta V segments, an earlier analysis put the productive rate at about 87% or about 30% of the time. Several of the most significant clusters were apparently associated with common viral pathogens in a later analysis.

A word on this clone: Its antigen is currently unknown.

The chain carries TRBV7-8 and TRBJ2-7; 12 bases agree with TRBD1. This receptor was identified in a man in his forties in good health and CMV-seropositive. Sequenced input: PBMCs. The CDR3 sequence is CASSLMAGTGGAGAYEQYF. CDR3 in DNA: TGTGCCAGCAGCTTAATGGCTGGGACAGGGGGCGCAGGGGCCTACGAGCAGTACTTC.